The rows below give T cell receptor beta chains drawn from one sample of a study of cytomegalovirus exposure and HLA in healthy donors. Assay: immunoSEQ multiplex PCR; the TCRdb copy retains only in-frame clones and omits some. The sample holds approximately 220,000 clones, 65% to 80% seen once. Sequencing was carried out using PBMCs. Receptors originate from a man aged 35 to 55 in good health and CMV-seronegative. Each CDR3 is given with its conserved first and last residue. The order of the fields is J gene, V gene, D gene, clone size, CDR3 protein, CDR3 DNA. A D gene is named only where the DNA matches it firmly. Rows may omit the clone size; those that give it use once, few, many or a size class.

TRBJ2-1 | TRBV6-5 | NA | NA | CASSYGGDPYNEQFF | TGTGCCAGCAGTTACGGCGGAGACCCCTACAATGAGCAGTTCTTC
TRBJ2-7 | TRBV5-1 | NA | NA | CASSVGQPSNEQYF | TGCGCCAGCAGCGTCGGACAGCCTTCTAACGAGCAGTACTTC
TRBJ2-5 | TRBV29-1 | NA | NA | CSVERGSQETQYF | TGCAGCGTTGAACGGGGGAGTCAAGAGACCCAGTACTTC
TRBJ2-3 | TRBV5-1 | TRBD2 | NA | CASRGQAGAPDTQYF | TGCGCCAGCAGGGGGCAAGCGGGAGCTCCAGATACGCAGTATTTT
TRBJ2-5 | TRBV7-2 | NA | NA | CASSLERYRQYF | TGTGCCAGCAGCTTAGAACGCTACCGGCAGTACTTC
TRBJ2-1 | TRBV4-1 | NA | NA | CASSRQEYSYNEQFF | TGCGCCAGCAGCCGACAGGAATACTCCTACAATGAGCAGTTCTTC
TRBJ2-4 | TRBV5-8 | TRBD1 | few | CASSSLGQYLLAKNIQYF | TGTGCCAGCAGCTCGCTGGGACAGTACTTGTTAGCCAAAAACATTCAGTACTTC
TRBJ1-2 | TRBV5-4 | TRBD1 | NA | CASSFIQGTVHGYTF | TGTGCCAGCAGCTTCATACAGGGGACGGTCCATGGCTACACCTTC
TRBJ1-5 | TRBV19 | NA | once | CASNLGRGYSNQPQHF | TGTGCCAGTAACCTCGGCAGGGGCTATAGCAATCAGCCCCAGCATTTT
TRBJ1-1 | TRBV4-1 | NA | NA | CASSPGQLNTEAFF | TGCGCCAGCAGCCCCGGACAGTTGAACACTGAAGCTTTCTTT
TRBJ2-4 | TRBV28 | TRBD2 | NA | CASRRAGVGAVPKNIQYF | TGTGCCAGCAGGAGAGCGGGAGTAGGCGCGGTTCCCAAAAACATTCAGTACTTC
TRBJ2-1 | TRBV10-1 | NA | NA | CASSESRGDGNEPYNEQFF | TGCGCCAGCAGTGAGTCTCGGGGAGACGGGAACGAGCCCTACAATGAGCAGTTCTTC
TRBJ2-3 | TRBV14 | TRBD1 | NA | CASSPGMDRVSDTQYF | TGTGCCAGCAGCCCAGGCATGGACAGGGTGTCAGATACGCAGTATTTT
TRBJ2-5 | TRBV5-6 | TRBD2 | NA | CASSLAGTSGKETQYF | TGTGCCAGCAGCTTGGCCGGGACTAGCGGGAAAGAGACCCAGTACTTC
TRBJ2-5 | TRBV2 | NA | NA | CASSRETQETQYF | TGTGCCAGCTCCCGGGAGACTCAAGAGACCCAGTACTTC
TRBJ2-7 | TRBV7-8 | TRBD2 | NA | CASSPRRSGGYSYEQYF | TGTGCCAGCAGCCCCCGGCGTAGCGGGGGTTACTCCTACGAGCAGTACTTC
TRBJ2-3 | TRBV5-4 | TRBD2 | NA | CASSWSSGGTDTQYF | TGTGCCAGCAGCTGGTCTAGCGGGGGCACAGATACGCAGTATTTT
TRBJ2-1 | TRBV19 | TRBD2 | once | CASSTGLGSYNEQFF | TGTGCCAGTAGTACGGGACTAGGTTCTTACAATGAGCAGTTCTTC
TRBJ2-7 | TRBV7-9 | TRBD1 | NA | CASSPGQGMGGEQYF | TGTGCCAGCAGCCCCGGACAGGGAATGGGAGGAGAGCAGTACTTC
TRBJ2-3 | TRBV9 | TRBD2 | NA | CASSVSGANTDTQYF | TGTGCCAGCAGCGTGAGCGGGGCCAACACAGATACGCAGTATTTT
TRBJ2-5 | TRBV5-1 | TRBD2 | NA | CASSFRLAGGQETQYF | TGCGCCAGCAGCTTTAGACTAGCGGGGGGCCAAGAGACCCAGTACTTC
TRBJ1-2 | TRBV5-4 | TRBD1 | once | CASSLAGQDYYGYTF | TGTGCCAGCAGTTTGGCGGGACAGGATTACTATGGCTACACCTTC
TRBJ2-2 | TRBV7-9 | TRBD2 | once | CSSSLGWTSGRRSGELFF | TGTTCCAGCAGCTTAGGCTGGACTAGCGGGAGGAGGAGCGGGGAGCTGTTTTTT
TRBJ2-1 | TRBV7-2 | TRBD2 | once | CASSPGLGPYNEQFF | TGTGCCAGCAGCCCGGGACTAGGCCCCTACAATGAGCAGTTCTTC
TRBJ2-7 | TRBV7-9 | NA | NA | CASSLAGRSYEQYF | TGTGCCAGCAGCTTAGCGGGCCGATCCTACGAGCAGTACTTC
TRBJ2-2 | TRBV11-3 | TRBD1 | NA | CASSNRGTNTGELFF | TGTGCCAGCAGTAACAGGGGTACGAACACCGGGGAGCTGTTTTTT
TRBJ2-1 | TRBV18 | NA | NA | CASSPPSYNEQFF | TGTGCCAGCTCACCCCCTAGTTACAATGAGCAGTTCTTC
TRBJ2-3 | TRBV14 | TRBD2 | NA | CASSPFHSGPLGTQYF | TGTGCCAGCAGCCCCTTCCATAGCGGGCCTTTGGGTACGCAGTATTTT
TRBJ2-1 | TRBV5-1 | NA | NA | CASSLNGGMSYNEQFF | TGCGCCAGCAGCTTGAACGGCGGGATGTCCTACAATGAGCAGTTCTTC
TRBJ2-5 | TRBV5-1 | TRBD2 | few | CASSWPGAGEIQETQYF | TGCGCCAGCAGCTGGCCGGGAGCGGGAGAGATCCAAGAGACCCAGTACTTC
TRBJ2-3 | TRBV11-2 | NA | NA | CASSLDQGHTDTQYF | TGTGCCAGCAGCCTGGACCAGGGACACACAGATACGCAGTATTTT
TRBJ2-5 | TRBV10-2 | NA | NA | CASTVMNEHTGTLQETQYF | TGCGCCAGCACCGTAATGAACGAACACACGGGAACCCTCCAAGAGACCCAGTACTTC
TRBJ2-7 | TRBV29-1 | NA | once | CSVDTGSYEQYF | TGCAGCGTTGATACGGGGTCCTACGAGCAGTACTTC